This TCR beta chain was observed in a study of T cells in Graves' hyperthyroidism and ophthalmopathy. J gave up 8 bases and V 4 bases, and 4 bases lay outside the gene matches. The CDR3 is made up of 13 amino acids. Germline V gene data show CDR1 as SGHRS and CDR2 as YFSETQ. The sample holds many counts of this clonotype. What it binds is not known. Study results and caveats: Ophthalmopathy prediction by the model preceded onset by a median roughly 6.3 months. Also found in blood were most expanded thyroid clonotypes above 0.001.

RNA transcripts provided the source from which TCR beta CDR3 regions were amplified. The study used the HTBI primer set for a first-round RT-PCR of the TCR CDR3. Each CDR3 protein is one row after TCRdb ran MiXCR on the multiplex PCR reads. Of some 370,000 distinct CDR3 sequences listed, more than 12% are singletons. Sequencing was done on a sample of blood. The sequence derives from a man in his fifties or sixties with Graves' ophthalmopathy. This chain connects TRBV5-1 to TRBJ2-1, with TRBD1 matching 9 bases. The CDR3 sequence is CASSKRDRDEQFF. DNA of the CDR3: TGCGCCAGCAGCAAAAGGGACAGGGATGAGCAGTTCTTC.